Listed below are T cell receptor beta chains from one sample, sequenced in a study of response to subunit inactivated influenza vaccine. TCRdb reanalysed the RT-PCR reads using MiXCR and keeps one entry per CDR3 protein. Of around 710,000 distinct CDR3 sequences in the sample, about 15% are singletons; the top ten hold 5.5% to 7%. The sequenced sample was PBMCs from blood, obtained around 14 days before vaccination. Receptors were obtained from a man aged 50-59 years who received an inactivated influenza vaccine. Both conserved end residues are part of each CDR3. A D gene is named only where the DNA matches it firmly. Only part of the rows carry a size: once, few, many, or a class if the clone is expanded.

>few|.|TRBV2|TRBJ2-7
CASGEFIYEQYF
TGTGCCAGCGGTGAATTTATCTACGAGCAGTACTTC
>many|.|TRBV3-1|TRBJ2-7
CASSQMEGEQYF
TGTGCCAGCAGCCAGATGGAGGGAGAGCAGTACTTC
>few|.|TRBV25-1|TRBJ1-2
CASSEQTSAYGYTF
TGTGCCAGCAGTGAACAAACGTCCGCCTATGGCTACACCTTC
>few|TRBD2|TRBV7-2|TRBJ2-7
CASRLLAGEYEQYF
TGTGCCAGCAGACTACTAGCGGGGGAATACGAGCAGTACTTC
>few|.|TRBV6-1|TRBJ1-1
CASREVLNTEAFF
TGTGCCAGCAGGGAGGTACTAAACACTGAAGCTTTCTTT
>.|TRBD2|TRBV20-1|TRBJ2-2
CSARTGTSVGGELFF
TGCAGTGCTAGAACCGGGACTAGCGTGGGCGGGGAGCTGTTTTTT
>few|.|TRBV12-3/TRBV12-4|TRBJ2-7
CASSPNNVAEQYF
TGTGCCAGCAGCCCGAATAACGTGGCTGAGCAGTACTTC
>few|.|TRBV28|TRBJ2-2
CASRLGEPGELFF
TGTGCCAGCAGACTGGGGGAGCCCGGGGAGCTGTTTTTT
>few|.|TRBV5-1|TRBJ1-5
CASSRRTVNQPQHF
TGCGCCAGCAGTCGTCGGACAGTCAATCAGCCCCAGCATTTT
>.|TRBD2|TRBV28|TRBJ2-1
CASALMLTGGPDEQFF
TGTGCCAGCGCTTTGATGTTGACGGGAGGGCCAGATGAGCAGTTCTTC
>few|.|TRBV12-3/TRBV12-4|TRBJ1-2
CASSAGTLNYGYTF
TGTGCCAGCAGTGCCGGGACACTTAACTATGGCTACACCTTC
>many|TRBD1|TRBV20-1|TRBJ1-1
CSARGRGRVAFF
TGCAGTGCTAGGGGCAGGGGGCGCGTAGCTTTCTTT
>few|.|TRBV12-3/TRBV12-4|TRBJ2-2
CASSLASLRDFTGELFF
TGTGCCAGCAGTTTAGCCTCTCTTCGGGACTTTACCGGGGAGCTGTTTTTT
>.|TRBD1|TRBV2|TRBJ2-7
CASTRRAWDRGEQYF
TGTGCCAGCACCCGAAGGGCTTGGGACAGAGGCGAGCAGTACTTC
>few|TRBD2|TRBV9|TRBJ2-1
CASTETGIAGVNEQFF
TGTGCCAGCACCGAAACGGGAATAGCGGGAGTCAATGAGCAGTTCTTC
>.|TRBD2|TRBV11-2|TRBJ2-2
CASSLVGRGRFTGELFF
TGTGCCAGCAGCTTAGTGGGGCGGGGGAGGTTCACCGGGGAGCTGTTTTTT
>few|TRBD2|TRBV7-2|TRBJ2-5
CASSLGAGVKETQYF
TGTGCCAGCAGCTTAGGAGCGGGGGTGAAAGAGACCCAGTACTTC
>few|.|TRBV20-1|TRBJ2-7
CSAHWGYEQYF
TGCAGTGCTCATTGGGGCTACGAGCAGTACTTC
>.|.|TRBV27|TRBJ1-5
CASSLSFGEGLQPQHF
TGTGCCAGCAGTTTATCCTTTGGGGAAGGATTGCAGCCCCAGCATTTT
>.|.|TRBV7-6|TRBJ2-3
CASSSKMLDTQYF
TGTGCCAGCAGCTCCAAGATGTTAGATACGCAGTATTTT
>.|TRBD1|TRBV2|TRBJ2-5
CASSEARDRGDEETQYF
TGTGCCAGCAGTGAAGCCCGGGACAGGGGGGACGAAGAGACCCAGTACTTC
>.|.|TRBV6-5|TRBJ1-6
CASSYQQTSPLHF
TGTGCCAGCAGTTACCAACAAACCTCACCCCTCCACTTT